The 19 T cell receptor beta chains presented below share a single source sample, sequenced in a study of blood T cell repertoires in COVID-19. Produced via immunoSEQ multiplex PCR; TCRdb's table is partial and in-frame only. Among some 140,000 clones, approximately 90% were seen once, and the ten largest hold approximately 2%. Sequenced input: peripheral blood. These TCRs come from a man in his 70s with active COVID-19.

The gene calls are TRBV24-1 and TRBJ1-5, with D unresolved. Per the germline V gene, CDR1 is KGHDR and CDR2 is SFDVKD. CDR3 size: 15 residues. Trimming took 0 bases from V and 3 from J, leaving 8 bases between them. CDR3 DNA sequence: TGTGCCACCAGTGATTTGCGACAAAACAATCAGCCCCAGCATTTT. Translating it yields CATSDLRQNNQPQHF.

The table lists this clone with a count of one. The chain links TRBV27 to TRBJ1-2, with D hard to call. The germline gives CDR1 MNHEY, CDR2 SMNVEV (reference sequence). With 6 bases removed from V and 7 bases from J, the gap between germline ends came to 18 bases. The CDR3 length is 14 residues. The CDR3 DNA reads TGTGCCAGCAGACGATCACCGAAAAGCGGTGGCTACACCTTC. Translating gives CASRRSPKSGGYTF.

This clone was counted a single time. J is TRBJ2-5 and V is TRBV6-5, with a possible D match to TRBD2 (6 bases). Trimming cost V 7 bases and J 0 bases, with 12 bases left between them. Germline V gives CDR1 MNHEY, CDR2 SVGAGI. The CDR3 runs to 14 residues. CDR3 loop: CASTYREYQETQYF. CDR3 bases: TGTGCCAGCACGTATCGGGAGTACCAAGAGACCCAGTACTTC.

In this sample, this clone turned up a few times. CDR3 sequence reads: CASSIRNRGQDTQYF. CDR3 nucleotide sequence: TGTGCCAGTAGTATTAGGAACAGGGGGCAAGATACGCAGTATTTT. The chain joins TRBV19 to TRBJ2-3; 9 nucleotides line up with TRBD1. Germline trimming cut 3 bases from V and 5 bases from J; bases unmatched to any gene: 6. In germline, CDR1 is LNHDA, CDR2 SQIVND (reference sequence). The CDR3 consists of 15 residues.

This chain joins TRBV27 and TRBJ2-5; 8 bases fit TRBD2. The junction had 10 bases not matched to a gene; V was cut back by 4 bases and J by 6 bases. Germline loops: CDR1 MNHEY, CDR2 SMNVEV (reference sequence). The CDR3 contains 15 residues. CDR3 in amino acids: CASSSGSGSIKTQYF. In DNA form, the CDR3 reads TGTGCCAGCAGTTCCGGCAGCGGGAGCATCAAGACCCAGTACTTC.

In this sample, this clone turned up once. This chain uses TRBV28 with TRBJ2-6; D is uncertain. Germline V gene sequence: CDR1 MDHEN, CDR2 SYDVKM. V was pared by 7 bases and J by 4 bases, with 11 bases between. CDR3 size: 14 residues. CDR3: CASKRFSGANVLTF. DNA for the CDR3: TGTGCCAGCAAACGGTTCTCCGGGGCCAACGTCCTGACTTTC.

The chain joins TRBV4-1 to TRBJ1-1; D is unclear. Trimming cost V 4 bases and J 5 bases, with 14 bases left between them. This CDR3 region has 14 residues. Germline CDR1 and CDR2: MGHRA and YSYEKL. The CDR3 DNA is TGCGCCAGCAGCCCCGGTCATCGGGATACTGAAGCTTTCTTT. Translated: CASSPGHRDTEAFF.

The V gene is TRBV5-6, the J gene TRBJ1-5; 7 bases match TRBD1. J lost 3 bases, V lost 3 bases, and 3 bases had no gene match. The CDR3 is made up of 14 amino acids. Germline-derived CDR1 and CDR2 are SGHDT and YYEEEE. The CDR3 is CASSYGQVNQPQHF. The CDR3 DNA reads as TGTGCCAGCAGCTACGGACAGGTCAATCAGCCCCAGCATTTT. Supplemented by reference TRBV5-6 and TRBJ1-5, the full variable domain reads DAGVTQSPTHLIKTRGQQVTLRCSPKSGHDTVSWYQQALGQGPQFIFQYYEEEERQRGNFPDRFSGHQFPNYSSELNVNALLLGDSALYLCASSYGQVNQPQHFGDGTRLSIL.

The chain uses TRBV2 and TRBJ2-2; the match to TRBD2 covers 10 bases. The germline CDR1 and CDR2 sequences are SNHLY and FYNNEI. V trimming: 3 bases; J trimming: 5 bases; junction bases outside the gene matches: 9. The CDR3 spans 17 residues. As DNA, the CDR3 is TGTGCCAGCAGTGAGGGGCTAGCGGGAGTCGGTACCGGGGAGCTGTTTTTT. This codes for CASSEGLAGVGTGELFF.

The DNA of the CDR3 is TGTGCCAGCAGCCCGTCGGGTAAAGGAGAGACCCAGTACTTC. As protein: CASSPSGKGETQYF. The rearrangement links TRBV6-2 or TRBV6-3 to TRBJ2-5; D is unclear. The CDR3 is 14 residues long. CDR1 is MNHEY and CDR2 is SVGEGT in the germline V gene. Deletions cut 6 bases from V and 4 bases from J, with 15 bases between.

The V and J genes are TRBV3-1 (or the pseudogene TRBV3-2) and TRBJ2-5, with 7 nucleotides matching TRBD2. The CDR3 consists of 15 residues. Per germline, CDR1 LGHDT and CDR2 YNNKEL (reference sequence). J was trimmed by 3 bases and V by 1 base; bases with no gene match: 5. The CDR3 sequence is CASSQAGEGKETQYF. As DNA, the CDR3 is TGTGCCAGCAGCCAAGCGGGGGAGGGGAAAGAGACCCAGTACTTC.

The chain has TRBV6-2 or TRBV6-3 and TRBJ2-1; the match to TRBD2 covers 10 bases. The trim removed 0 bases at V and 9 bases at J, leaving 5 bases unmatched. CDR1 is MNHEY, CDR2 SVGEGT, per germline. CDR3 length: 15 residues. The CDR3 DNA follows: TGTGCCAGCAGTTACTCGTCACTAGCGGGACTTGAGCAGTTCTTC. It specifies CASSYSSLAGLEQFF.

CDR3 bases: TGTGCCAGCGGAAGAGGTAGCGGGAGGGCTAGGGATACGCAGTATTTT. This gives the protein CASGRGSGRARDTQYF. The rearrangement uses TRBV7-9 and TRBJ2-3, with TRBD2 matching over 11 bases. V trimming: 8 bases; J trimming: 6 bases; junction bases outside the gene matches: 13. The germline gives CDR1 SEHNR, CDR2 FQNEAQ (reference sequence). CDR3 length equals 16 residues. Based on the CDR3 plus reference TRBV7-9 and TRBJ2-3, the full variable domain is DTGVSQNPRHKITKRGQNVTFRCDPISEHNRLYWYRQTLGQGPEFLTYFQNEAQLEKSRLLSDRFSAERPKGSFSTLEIQRTEQGDSAMYLCASGRGSGRARDTQYFGPGTRLTVL.

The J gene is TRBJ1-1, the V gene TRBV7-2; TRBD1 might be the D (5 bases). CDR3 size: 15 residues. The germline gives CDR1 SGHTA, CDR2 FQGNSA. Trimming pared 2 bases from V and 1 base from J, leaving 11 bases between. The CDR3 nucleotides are TGTGCCAGCAGCTTAAGGACGGGGGGGAACACTGAAGCTTTCTTT. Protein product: CASSLRTGGNTEAFF.

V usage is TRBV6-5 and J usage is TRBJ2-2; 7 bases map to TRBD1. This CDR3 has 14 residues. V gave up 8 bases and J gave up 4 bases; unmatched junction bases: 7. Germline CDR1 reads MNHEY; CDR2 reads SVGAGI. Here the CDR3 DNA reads TGTGCCAGCTTTCCGACAGGGCCCACCGGGGAGCTGTTTTTT. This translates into CASFPTGPTGELFF.

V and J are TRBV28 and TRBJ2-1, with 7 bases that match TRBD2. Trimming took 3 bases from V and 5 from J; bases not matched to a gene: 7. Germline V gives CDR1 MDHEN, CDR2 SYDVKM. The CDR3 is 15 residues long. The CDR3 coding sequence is TGTGCCAGCAGTTTCCTTCGGGAGGAAGACAATGAGCAGTTCTTC. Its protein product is CASSFLREEDNEQFF.

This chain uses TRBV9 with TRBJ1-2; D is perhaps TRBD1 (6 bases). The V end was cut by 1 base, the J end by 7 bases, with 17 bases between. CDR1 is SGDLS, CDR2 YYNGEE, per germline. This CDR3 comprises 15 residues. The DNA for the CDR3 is TGTGCCAGCAGCGTAACGGGTCAACAGGGCGGTGGCTACACCTTC. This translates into CASSVTGQQGGGYTF.

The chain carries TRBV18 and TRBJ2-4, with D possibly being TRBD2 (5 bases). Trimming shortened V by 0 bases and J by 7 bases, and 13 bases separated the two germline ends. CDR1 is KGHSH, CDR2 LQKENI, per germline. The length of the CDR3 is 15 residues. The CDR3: CASSPPDTPGNIQYF. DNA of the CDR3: TGTGCCAGCTCACCACCGGATACTCCGGGGAACATTCAGTACTTC.

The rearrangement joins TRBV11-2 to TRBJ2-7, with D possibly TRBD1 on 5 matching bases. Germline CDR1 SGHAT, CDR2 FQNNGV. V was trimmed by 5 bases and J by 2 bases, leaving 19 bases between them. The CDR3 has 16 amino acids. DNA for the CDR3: TGTGCCAGCAGCCGGACGCGAACAGGAGACACCTACGAGCAGTACTTC. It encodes CASSRTRTGDTYEQYF.